This T cell receptor beta chain was recovered during a study of technical replicates of blood from a few donors. Some clones are missing from TCRdb's copy, which holds only in-frame ones; the method was immunoSEQ multiplex PCR. The table lists 70,000 to 95,000 clones, about 94% of them singletons. Germline lookup yields CDR1 SEHNR and CDR2 FQNEAQ (reference sequence). CDR3 size: 14 residues. Losses at the gene ends were 6 bases for V and 4 bases for J; bases not matched to a gene: 8. The rearrangement uses TRBV7-9 and TRBJ2-7; 8 bases align to TRBD1. The sequencing input was T cells isolated from PBMCs. The receptor was derived from a human donor in good health. The CDR3 here is CASRPDRVGYEQYF. CDR3 bases: TGTGCCAGCAGGCCGGACAGGGTGGGTTACGAGCAGTACTTC.